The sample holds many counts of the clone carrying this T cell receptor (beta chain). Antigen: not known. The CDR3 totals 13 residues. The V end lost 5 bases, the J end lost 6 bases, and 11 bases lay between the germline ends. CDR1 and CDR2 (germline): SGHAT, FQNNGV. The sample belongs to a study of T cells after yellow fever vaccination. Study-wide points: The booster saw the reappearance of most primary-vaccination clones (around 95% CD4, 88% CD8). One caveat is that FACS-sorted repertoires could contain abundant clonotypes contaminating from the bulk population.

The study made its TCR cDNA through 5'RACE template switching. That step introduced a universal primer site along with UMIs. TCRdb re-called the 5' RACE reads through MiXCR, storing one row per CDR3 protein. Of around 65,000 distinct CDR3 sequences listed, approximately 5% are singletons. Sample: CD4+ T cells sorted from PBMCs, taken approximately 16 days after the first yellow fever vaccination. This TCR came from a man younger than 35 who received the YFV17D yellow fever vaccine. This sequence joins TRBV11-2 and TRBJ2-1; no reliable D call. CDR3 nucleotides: TGTGCCAGCAGCCCCCGACGAGGCAATGAGCAGTTCTTC. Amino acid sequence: CASSPRRGNEQFF.